The rows below give T cell receptor beta chains drawn from one sample of a study of blood T cells in healthy people across ages. TCRdb itself ran the 5' RACE reads through MiXCR, one entry per CDR3 protein. The sample lists about a million distinct CDR3 sequences, roughly half occurring once. Sequenced: blood. Receptors originate from a woman aged 55-69 years in good health. CDR3s leave out the opening cysteine and the closing phenylalanine or tryptophan. D genes are given only for firm matches.

j_call: TRBJ2-1; d_call: NA; v_call: TRBV5-1; cdr3_aa: ASSFWGPTVNNEQF
j_call: TRBJ2-3; d_call: NA; v_call: TRBV2; cdr3_aa: ASSTPRAGTDTQY
j_call: TRBJ2-7; d_call: TRBD2; v_call: TRBV13; cdr3_aa: ASSTGLAPLEQY
j_call: TRBJ2-3; d_call: NA; v_call: TRBV18; cdr3_aa: ASSPTGSTDTQY
j_call: TRBJ2-3; d_call: NA; v_call: TRBV27; cdr3_aa: ASSENFYTQY
j_call: TRBJ2-3; d_call: TRBD2; v_call: TRBV6-5; cdr3_aa: ASSYIGTSISDTQY
j_call: TRBJ2-5; d_call: TRBD2; v_call: TRBV7-8; cdr3_aa: ASSPRIAGEGETQY
j_call: TRBJ2-7; d_call: TRBD2; v_call: TRBV29-1; cdr3_aa: SVEVVTSGSSYEQY
j_call: TRBJ1-2; d_call: NA; v_call: TRBV6-1; cdr3_aa: ASSEDGQANYGYT
j_call: TRBJ2-7; d_call: TRBD2; v_call: TRBV7-8; cdr3_aa: ASSLIMWREPNEQY
j_call: NA; d_call: TRBD2; v_call: TRBV6-6; cdr3_aa: ASSTGTSGRGREQY
j_call: TRBJ1-2; d_call: NA; v_call: TRBV4-3; cdr3_aa: ASSQDLFRAGGYT
j_call: TRBJ2-5; d_call: TRBD1; v_call: TRBV25-1; cdr3_aa: ASSEGINRDREETQY
j_call: TRBJ2-7; d_call: NA; v_call: TRBV6-2/TRBV6-3; cdr3_aa: ASADPRNEQY
j_call: TRBJ2-7; d_call: NA; v_call: TRBV29-1; cdr3_aa: SVVGNEQY
j_call: TRBJ2-6; d_call: NA; v_call: TRBV28; cdr3_aa: ASIPGVGSGANVLT
j_call: TRBJ2-5; d_call: NA; v_call: TRBV28; cdr3_aa: ASRLPGQAEETQY
j_call: NA; d_call: TRBD2; v_call: TRBV2; cdr3_aa: ASSLTKNSGRASEQY
j_call: TRBJ2-1; d_call: TRBD2; v_call: TRBV7-2; cdr3_aa: ASTPSSGRFDEQF
j_call: TRBJ2-7; d_call: NA; v_call: TRBV7-9; cdr3_aa: ASRTGESGYEQY
j_call: TRBJ2-5; d_call: NA; v_call: TRBV20-1; cdr3_aa: SARDPGYKQY
j_call: TRBJ1-4; d_call: NA; v_call: TRBV15; cdr3_aa: ATSRVRALNEKLF